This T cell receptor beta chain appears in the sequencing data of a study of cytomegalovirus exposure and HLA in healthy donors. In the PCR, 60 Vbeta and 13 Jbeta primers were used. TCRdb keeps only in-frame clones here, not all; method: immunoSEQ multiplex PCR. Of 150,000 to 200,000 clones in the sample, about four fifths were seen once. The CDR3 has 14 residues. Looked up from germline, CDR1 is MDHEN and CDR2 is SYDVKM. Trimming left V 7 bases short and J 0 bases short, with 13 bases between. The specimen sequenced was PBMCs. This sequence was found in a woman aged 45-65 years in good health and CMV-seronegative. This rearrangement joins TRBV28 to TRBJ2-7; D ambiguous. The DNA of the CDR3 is TGTGCCAGCATAACATCCAGAAGCTCCTACGAGCAGTACTTC. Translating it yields CASITSRSSYEQYF. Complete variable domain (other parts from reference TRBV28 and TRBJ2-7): DVKVTQSSRYLVKRTGEKVFLECVQDMDHENMFWYRQDPGLGLRLIYFSYDVKMKEKGDIPEGYSVSREKKERFSLILESASTNQTSMYLCASITSRSSYEQYFGPGTRLTVT.